The entry below gives a single T cell receptor (beta chain) sequence along with its context. The CDR3 extends over 12 amino acids. Germline CDR1 is MNHEY and CDR2 is SVGAGI. V lost 7 bases to trimming and J lost 7 bases, with 11 bases between them. This record belongs to a study of blood T cell repertoires in COVID-19. Study information: Italy, Spain and the United States were the sources of the convalescent and acute COVID-19 samples. From T cells, B-cell-depleted T cells, or PBMCs came the material, which was cDNA or gDNA.

Sequenced by immunoSEQ multiplex PCR; TCRdb stores in-frame clones only, minus some. The table lists under 60,000 clones, approximately 88% of them singletons. The source is a man aged 65 to 85 with acute or convalescent COVID-19. The genes are TRBV6-5 and TRBJ1-5; D is possibly TRBD1 (6 bases). The sequencing sample was made of peripheral blood. CDR3 protein: CASITGQQPQHF. The CDR3 DNA reads TGTGCCAGCATAACAGGGCAACAGCCCCAGCATTTT.